This T cell receptor beta chain emerged from a study of human T cells and chemical hapten exposure. The wider study: Sensitization used 2% DPC on around 2 cm by around 2 cm upper inner arm skin. Whole-study results and caveats: Once DPC sensitization occurred, TCRs above 1 in 1000 frequency showed no change. Correlating positively with patch test score were the PT1 expanded TCR counts.

Using its own MiXCR run on the RACE reads, TCRdb lists one record per CDR3 protein. The sample records over 95,000 distinct CDR3 sequences, roughly an eighth being singletons. This sample's time point: patch test 1, 2 weeks after DPC sensitization. Treatment indicated: therapeutic diphenylcyclopropenone sensitization with weekly scalp DPC. This clonotype was seen more than once but under ten times. Its target is not known. The source material was whole blood, sampled in connection with sensitization to the hapten diphenylcyclopropenone (DPC). This clonotype was obtained from a woman in her thirties or forties with alopecia areata. Some clones in this sample may be carry-over from other donors' samples.

CDR3: CSVEVSGAGTEAFF. The DNA of the CDR3 is TGCAGCGTTGAAGTGTCGGGGGCAGGTACTGAAGCTTTCTTT. The rearrangement uses TRBV29-1 and TRBJ1-1, with D possibly TRBD1 on 6 matching bases. The V and J ends lost 1 base and 5 bases respectively, with 14 bases between them. Germline V gene lookup returns CDR1 SQVTM and CDR2 ANQGSEA. CDR3 size: 14 residues.